This passage covers 27 T cell receptor beta chains from one sample sequenced in a study of beta chain features in type 1 diabetes. The entirety of the isolated RNA underwent reverse transcription, so expressed TCRB transcripts were sequenced. Only in-frame clones appear in the TCRdb table, and some are missing; sequencing was by immunoSEQ multiplex PCR. The table records 250,000 or so clones, 25% to 35% of them present only once. The specimen was central memory CD4+ T cells from blood. These receptor sequences come from a man aged 25-40 years in good health.

This clone was recorded many times. The chain is built from TRBV6-5 and TRBJ2-6; D is perhaps TRBD1 (5 bases). The CDR3 is made up of 14 amino acids. CDR1 MNHEY and CDR2 SVGAGI come from the germline V gene. V dropped 5 bases and J dropped 1 base, with 6 bases sitting between them. The CDR3 DNA reads as TGTGCCAGCAGTGCAGGGTCTGGGGCCAACGTCCTGACTTTC. It is translated as CASSAGSGANVLTF.

This clone was detected a few times. The chain combines TRBV30 with TRBJ2-7; 7 bases line up with TRBD2. The CDR3 has 14 amino acids. J gave up 2 bases and V 2 bases, and 6 bases lay outside the gene matches. Germline CDR1 and CDR2: GTSNPN and SVGIG (reference sequence). The CDR3 sequence is CAWSPGGAPYEQYF. The CDR3, as DNA: TGTGCCTGGAGTCCGGGGGGAGCCCCCTACGAGCAGTACTTC.

CDR3 in DNA: TGTGCCTGGAGTGTCGGGACACCTCCCCGCCCTCTCTACGAGCAGTACTTC. Residues: CAWSVGTPPRPLYEQYF. The chain joins TRBV30 to TRBJ2-7; a weak D match, TRBD1 (6 bases). V was clipped by 0 bases and J by 3 bases, with 21 bases between them. The CDR3 runs 17 residues. CDR1 is GTSNPN and CDR2 is SVGIG in the germline V gene (reference sequence).

This clone has only a few counts. The CDR3 region is CASSLGLGGLGNTIYF. The CDR3, as DNA: TGTGCCAGCAGCCTCGGACTCGGGGGGCTCGGAAACACCATATATTTT. This chain uses TRBV7-9 with TRBJ1-3; D possibly corresponds to TRBD1 (6 bases). Germline V gene sequence: CDR1 SEHNR, CDR2 FQNEAQ (reference sequence). This CDR3 comprises 16 residues. The V and J ends lost 5 bases and 4 bases respectively, with 18 bases between them. Full variable domain (missing parts from reference TRBV7-9 and TRBJ1-3): DTGVSQNPRHKITKRGQNVTFRCDPISEHNRLYWYRQTLGQGPEFLTYFQNEAQLEKSRLLSDRFSAERPKGSFSTLEIQRTEQGDSAMYLCASSLGLGGLGNTIYFGEGSWLTVV.

This clone was detected only once. V gene TRBV7-2 combines with J gene TRBJ1-6; D is possibly TRBD1 (5 bases). The CDR3 has 13 amino acids. The V gene's germline CDR1 is SGHTA and CDR2 FQGNSA. The V and J ends lost 5 bases and 7 bases respectively, with 9 bases between them. The CDR3 sequence is CASSANRNSPLHF. CDR3 DNA: TGTGCCAGCAGCGCAAACAGGAATTCACCCCTCCACTTT.

There are a few counts of this clone. The V call is TRBV10-1, the J call TRBJ2-7; D may correspond to TRBD1 or TRBD2 (6 bases each). The V gene's germline CDR1 is WNHNN and CDR2 SYGVQD (reference sequence). CDR3 length: 12 amino acids. Trimming took off 2 bases at V and 11 bases at J, with 13 bases between the two ends. CDR3 DNA sequence: TGCGCCAGCAGTGAGACGGAAGGGGGGAAGTACTTC. Protein product: CASSETEGGKYF.

Only a few counts were recorded for this clone. The chain links TRBV7-2 to TRBJ1-3; TRBD1 agrees at 7 bases. The V gene's germline CDR1 is SGHTA and CDR2 FQGNSA. V shed 5 bases, J shed 5 bases, and the junction held 3 bases outside the gene matches. This CDR3 region has 13 residues. The CDR3 is CASSRQGRNTIYF. CDR3 sequence (DNA): TGTGCCAGCAGCCGACAGGGTCGAAACACCATATATTTT.

This clone has ten or more counts. Written as DNA, the CDR3 is TGTGCCAGCAGTGTGGCCGGGAGGGTTCCCTACAATGAGCAGTTCTTC. It encodes CASSVAGRVPYNEQFF. The V gene is TRBV6-4, the J gene TRBJ2-1; 8 bases line up with TRBD2. The junction had 7 bases not matched to a gene; V was cut back by 4 bases and J by 2 bases. CDR1 and CDR2 from the germline V gene are MRHNA and SNTAGT. CDR3 size: 16 residues.

The genes are TRBV15 and TRBJ2-1, with TRBD2 matching over 10 bases. The CDR3 is 17 residues long. After removal of 2 bases from V and 4 bases from J, the junction contained 8 bases not matched to a gene. CDR1 is LNHNV and CDR2 is YYDKDF in the germline V gene (reference sequence). For the CDR3, the DNA is TGTGCCACCAGCAGACTGGGAGGACTAGCGGATTACAATGAGCAGTTCTTC. It translates to CATSRLGGLADYNEQFF.

This clone was counted a single time. V and J are TRBV20-1 and TRBJ2-1; D is perhaps TRBD1 or TRBD2 (6 bases each). The CDR3 covers 10 residues. Germline V lookup: CDR1 DFQATT, CDR2 SNEGSKA (reference sequence). The V and J ends lost 6 bases and 10 bases respectively, with 10 bases between them. The CDR3 bases are TGCAGTGCCCCGGGGGCGGAGCAGTTCTTC. As protein: CSAPGAEQFF.

This clone has ten or more counts. The CDR3 is CASSLATGNTEAFF. The CDR3 nucleotides are TGTGCCAGCAGCTTAGCGACAGGTAACACTGAAGCTTTCTTT. The chain couples TRBV7-9 to TRBJ1-1, with D tentatively TRBD1 (6 bases). The V end lost 0 bases, the J end lost 2 bases, and 7 bases lay between the germline ends. CDR3 length: 14 residues. Looked up from germline, CDR1 is SEHNR and CDR2 is FQNEAQ (reference sequence).

This clone was counted at least ten times. The genes are TRBV7-9 and TRBJ2-1; the match to TRBD2 covers 13 bases. Trimming removed 4 bases from V and 8 bases from J; junction bases left unmatched: 8. CDR3 length: 16 amino acids. Germline-derived CDR1 and CDR2 are SEHNR and FQNEAQ (reference sequence). The CDR3 sequence is CASSSRTSGGGDEQFF. The CDR3 DNA sequence: TGTGCCAGCAGCTCCCGGACTAGCGGGGGAGGCGATGAGCAGTTCTTC.

This clone was seen many times. V usage is TRBV28 and J usage is TRBJ2-2, with D perhaps matching TRBD1 (5 bases). This CDR3 comprises 16 residues. Germline lookup yields CDR1 MDHEN and CDR2 SYDVKM. V was pared by 3 bases and J by 1 base, with 12 bases between. The CDR3 loop is CASSFRQPQNTGELFF. The CDR3 DNA follows: TGTGCCAGCAGTTTCCGACAGCCCCAGAACACCGGGGAGCTGTTTTTT.

This rearrangement joins TRBV28 to TRBJ2-7; D tentatively fits TRBD1 or TRBD2 (5 bases each). V gave up 11 bases and J gave up 1 base, with 18 bases separating them. CDR3 length: 14 residues. Germline assignment: CDR1 MDHEN and CDR2 SYDVKM. CDR3 sequence: CASRGAAHSYEQYF. As DNA, the CDR3 is TGTGCCTCAAGAGGGGCAGCCCATTCCTACGAGCAGTACTTC. Supplemented by reference TRBV28 and TRBJ2-7, the full variable domain reads DVKVTQSSRYLVKRTGEKVFLECVQDMDHENMFWYRQDPGLGLRLIYFSYDVKMKEKGDIPEGYSVSREKKERFSLILESASTNQTSMYLCASRGAAHSYEQYFGPGTRLTVT.

This chain links TRBV28 with TRBJ2-5; tentatively, D is TRBD1 (6 bases). This CDR3 contains 16 residues. Trimming stripped 3 bases from V and 2 bases from J, with 16 bases between. Germline CDR1 is MDHEN and CDR2 is SYDVKM. The CDR3 is CASSFTFGGSQETQYF. CDR3 DNA sequence: TGTGCCAGCAGTTTTACCTTTGGGGGCTCTCAAGAGACCCAGTACTTC.

The table lists this clone with a few counts. J is TRBJ1-6 and V is TRBV29-1; TRBD1 is a possible D gene (5 bases). In germline, CDR1 is SQVTM, CDR2 ANQGSEA. This CDR3 is 12 amino acids long. The ends were cut back, 7 bases at V and 8 bases at J, with 12 bases in the middle. The CDR3 spells CSGGEVDSPLHF. The CDR3, as DNA: TGCAGCGGGGGGGAGGTGGATTCACCCCTCCACTTT.

The gene calls are TRBV7-2 and TRBJ2-2; D could derive from TRBD1 or TRBD2 (5 bases each). Germline V gene lookup returns CDR1 SGHTA and CDR2 FQGNSA. The CDR3 consists of 16 residues. V lost 5 bases and J 4 bases, leaving 17 bases between the germline ends. The CDR3 sequence: CASSLYLGGLTGELFF. The CDR3 DNA follows: TGTGCCAGCAGCCTATACCTTGGGGGTCTCACCGGGGAGCTGTTTTTT.

At least ten counts were recorded for this clone. The chain joins TRBV9 to TRBJ2-7; 7 positions agree with TRBD2. CDR1 is SGDLS and CDR2 is YYNGEE in the germline V gene. This CDR3 comprises 14 residues. V lost 6 bases, J lost 7 bases, and 13 bases stayed unmatched. DNA of the CDR3: TGTGCCAGCACCCCGGGACTACTGTCGGGGGAGCAGTACTTC. Amino acids: CASTPGLLSGEQYF.

The V call is TRBV10-3, the J call TRBJ2-3; weak D call: TRBD1 (6 bases). The CDR3 sequence is 15 residues long. CDR1 ENHRY and CDR2 SYGVKD come from the germline V gene. V shed 2 bases and J shed 1 base, with 10 bases lying between them. CDR3 coding DNA: TGTGCCATCAGTGAGCCGCGGACAGGCACAGATACGCAGTATTTT. Translated, it gives CAISEPRTGTDTQYF.

The V gene is TRBV13, the J gene TRBJ2-6; a weak D match, TRBD2 (5 bases). Germline-derived CDR1 and CDR2 are PRHDT and FYEKMQ (reference sequence). The CDR3 is made up of 14 amino acids. The V end was cut by 5 bases, the J end by 3 bases, with 8 bases between. The CDR3 DNA reads as TGTGCCAGCAGCCTAGCTGGTGGGGCCAACGTCCTGACTTTC. Its protein is CASSLAGGANVLTF.

This clone occurred a few times. The rearrangement joins TRBV5-1 to TRBJ2-7, with D perhaps TRBD2 (5 bases). Per the germline V gene, CDR1 is SGHRS and CDR2 is YFSETQ. There are 15 residues in the CDR3. V lost 0 bases, J lost 5 bases, and 15 bases lay in between. CDR3 in amino acids: CASSLGGDEVNEQYF. The DNA of the CDR3 is TGCGCCAGCAGCTTGGGGGGAGATGAGGTGAACGAGCAGTACTTC.

The rearrangement uses TRBV28 and TRBJ1-2; D not resolved. Germline CDR1 and CDR2: MDHEN and SYDVKM. The CDR3 length is 13 residues. Trimming took off 5 bases at V and 4 bases at J, with 11 bases between the two ends. The CDR3 spells CASSPTGPYGYTF. The CDR3 DNA is TGTGCCAGCAGTCCTACTGGACCCTATGGCTACACCTTC.

This chain links TRBV5-1 with TRBJ2-5; perhaps TRBD2 as D (6 bases). Germline CDR1 and CDR2: SGHRS and YFSETQ. V lost 0 bases and J 5 bases, leaving 14 bases between the germline ends. The CDR3 runs 15 residues. CDR3 loop: CASSLGPAGGETQYF. CDR3 coding DNA: TGCGCCAGCAGCTTGGGTCCAGCGGGCGGGGAGACCCAGTACTTC.

The chain is built from TRBV29-1 and TRBJ2-1, with no clear D. CDR3 size: 11 residues. Germline values: CDR1 SQVTM, CDR2 ANQGSEA. V shed 1 base and J shed 6 bases, with 4 bases lying between them. CDR3 sequence: CSVEGPNEQFF. In DNA form, the CDR3 reads TGCAGCGTTGAAGGTCCCAATGAGCAGTTCTTC.

CDR3 DNA sequence: TGTGCCAGCAGTGTTCACGGTAATTCACCCCTCCACTTT. It specifies CASSVHGNSPLHF. The chain is built from TRBV2 and TRBJ1-6; D remains unclear. This CDR3 region has 13 residues. Per the germline V gene, CDR1 is SNHLY and CDR2 is FYNNEI. Between the trimmed V and J ends, which lost 4 bases and 6 bases, there was a span of 7 bases.

This clone was seen more than once but under ten times. The chain employs TRBV11-3 and TRBJ2-1; D is ambiguous. This CDR3 region has 14 residues. V lost 1 base and J 5 bases, leaving 9 bases between the germline ends. Germline lookup yields CDR1 SGHNT and CDR2 YENEEA. The DNA of the CDR3 is TGTGCCAGCAGCTTAGGCGGATCGCACAATGAGCAGTTCTTC. Its translation: CASSLGGSHNEQFF.

This clone has more than one count but fewer than ten. V usage is TRBV30 and J usage is TRBJ2-1; D is ambiguous. V lost 4 bases to trimming and J lost 0 bases, with 19 bases between them. Germline values: CDR1 GTSNPN, CDR2 SVGIG (reference sequence). This CDR3 is 17 amino acids long. The CDR3 loop reads CAWIGGRKSSSYNEQFF. CDR3 in DNA: TGTGCCTGGATAGGTGGCAGGAAATCAAGCTCCTACAATGAGCAGTTCTTC.